This T cell receptor beta chain is drawn from a study of blood T cells in healthy people across ages (dated by TCRdb to 2013 to 2016). Broadly, across the study: Template switching captured roughly one uniquely barcoded TCR beta cDNA molecule per two T cells in model experiments. Donors were grouped into four age groups: young (average approximately 16 years), middle-aged (approximately 41), aged (roughly 67) and long-lived (just over 80). The study measured age-related changes in TCR beta repertoire diversity using deep sequencing normalized with unique cDNA molecular identifiers. To avoid experimental bias, donors of different ages were spread randomly across the sequencing lanes. Two additional independent replicas of 1 million unique cDNA reads from the same blood draw were analyzed for two donors (one aged 18 to 30 and one aged 80 or older).

Library method: 5' RACE. The listed sequencing device is Illumina HiSeq 2500. The second PCR ran for roughly 7 to 12 cycles and used a J-beta primer mix along with a sample-barcoded 5' primer. Each TCR beta cDNA molecule received a unique molecular identifier from a template-switch 5' adaptor carrying 12 random nucleotides. Each sample yielded at least 3 million CDR3-containing paired-end reads. First-strand cDNA synthesis was performed from all RNA using the Mint cDNA synthesis kit, with priming by a TRBC-specific oligonucleotide. All cDNA was treated with uracil-DNA glycosylase and then went through a first 18-cycle PCR with the universal primers M1SS and BC2_uni_R. The study's processing was this. Each sample was normalized by randomly selecting 1 million high-quality reads, each carrying a distinct molecular identifier. Instead of being binned into consensus sequences, reads that shared molecular identifiers were thrown out. MiTCR, with a Q25 quality threshold and the strictest error-elimination algorithm, was used for CDR3 identification, clonotype clustering and error correction. A nonparametric unseen species model using Euler transformation provided a lower-bound estimate of total TCR beta diversity. The public reads were quality trimmed at Q25 with fastp and then assembled into clones with MiXCR by TCRdb, keeping productive beta chains. Rows matching on CDR3 protein sequence are summarized as one entry with the most common DNA and genes. What appears here as the V and J calls and clone size reflects TCRdb's work, not the paper's. Here the sample has 700,000 to 850,000 distinct CDR3 sequences; roughly 34% occur a single time. 10% to 15% of the sample belongs to the ten largest clones.

This clonotype was counted many times. Which antigen it targets is not known. Base qualities are not provided; no much larger clone lies one nucleotide away. Study-level results and caveats: Observed TCR beta diversity per million T cells fell roughly linearly with age, and a significant reduction was already apparent by age around 40. The CMV infection status of donors was not known, potentially confounding age-related changes in expanded clonotypes. Compared with the aged group, the long-lived group had more naive CD4+ T cells, fewer expanded clones and increased TCR diversity, suggesting age selection. Estimates of total diversity based on one million sequenced T cells were considered lower bounds and underestimates. Because profiling used bulk unsorted PBMCs, naive and antigen-experienced compartments could not be compared conclusively. Observed TCR beta diversity correlated strongly with the percentage of naive T cells measured by flow cytometry.

From the cysteine up to the phenylalanine, the CDR3 has a length of 14 residues. Just CDR3 DNA is preserved here, 42 bases in frame from base 1. The V and J ends are trimmed by 5 bases and 1 base, leaving 9 bases between them. Systemically healthy Caucasian individuals from Russia, 35 to 50 in total and aged about 6 to 100 years, were included as donors. Around 9.9 milliliters of peripheral blood were collected from each donor into EDTA-treated Vacutainer tubes. PBMCs were isolated by Ficoll-Paque density-gradient centrifugation, with at least 6 million obtained per sample. Trizol reagent was used to extract total RNA from the PBMCs, yielding at least 5.5 micrograms per sample. The percentages of naive CD45RAhigh/CD27high T cells were determined by flow cytometry on a PBMC aliquot from every donor.

Sequencing was done on a sample of blood. The chain joins TRBV12-3 or TRBV12-4 to TRBJ2-1, with a weak D call of TRBD2 (6 bases match). The TCR comes from a man younger than 30 in good health. In nucleotide form, the sequence is TGTGCCAGCAGTCCGGGACTTTCCTACAATGAGCAGTTCTTC. This translates into CASSPGLSYNEQFF.